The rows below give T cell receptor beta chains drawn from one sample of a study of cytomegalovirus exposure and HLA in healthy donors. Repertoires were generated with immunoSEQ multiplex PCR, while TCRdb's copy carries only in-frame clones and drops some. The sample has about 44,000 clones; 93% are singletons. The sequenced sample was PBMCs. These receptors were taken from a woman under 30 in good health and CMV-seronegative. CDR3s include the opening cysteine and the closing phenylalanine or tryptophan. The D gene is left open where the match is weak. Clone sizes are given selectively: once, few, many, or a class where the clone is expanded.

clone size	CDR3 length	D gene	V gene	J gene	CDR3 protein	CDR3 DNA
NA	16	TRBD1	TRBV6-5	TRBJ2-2	CASSYPQGAGTGELFF	TGTGCCAGCAGTTACCCCCAGGGGGCCGGCACCGGGGAGCTGTTTTTT
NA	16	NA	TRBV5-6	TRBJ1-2	CASSFLGRALGDGYTF	TGTGCCAGCAGTTTCCTAGGGAGGGCGCTGGGGGATGGCTACACCTTC
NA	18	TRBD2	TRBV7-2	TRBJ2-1	CASSLARSGGVIGSEQFF	TGTGCCAGCAGCTTAGCTAGGAGCGGGGGGGTTATAGGTAGTGAGCAGTTCTTC
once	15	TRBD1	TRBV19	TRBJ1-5	CASSKAGGAGQPQHF	TGTGCCAGTAGTAAGGCAGGGGGCGCCGGGCAGCCCCAGCATTTT
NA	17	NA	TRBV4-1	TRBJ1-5	CASSQVFPFPGNQPQHF	TGCGCCAGCAGCCAAGTGTTCCCCTTCCCAGGCAATCAGCCCCAGCATTTT
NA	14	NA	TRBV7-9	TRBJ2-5	CASSMVDWKETQYF	TGTGCCAGCAGCATGGTCGACTGGAAAGAGACCCAGTACTTC
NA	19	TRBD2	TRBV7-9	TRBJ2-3	CASSLGLAGGSINTDTQYF	TGTGCCAGCAGCTTAGGACTAGCGGGGGGCTCAATTAACACAGATACGCAGTATTTT
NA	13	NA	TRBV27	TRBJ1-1	CASSLALGFEAFF	TGTGCCAGCAGTTTAGCTTTGGGCTTTGAAGCTTTCTTT
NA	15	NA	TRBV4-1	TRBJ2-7	CASSQGQIESYEQYF	TGCGCCAGCAGCCAAGGCCAGATTGAATCCTACGAGCAGTACTTC
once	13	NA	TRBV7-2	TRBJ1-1	CARIQAPYTEAFF	TGTGCCAGGATACAGGCACCCTACACTGAAGCTTTCTTT
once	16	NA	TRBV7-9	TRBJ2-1	CASSTRLDNGGNEQFF	TGTGCCAGCAGCACTCGACTAGACAATGGAGGGAATGAGCAGTTCTTC
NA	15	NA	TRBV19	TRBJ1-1	CASSPLGGAGTEAFF	TGTGCCAGTAGTCCCCTGGGGGGGGCAGGCACTGAAGCTTTCTTT
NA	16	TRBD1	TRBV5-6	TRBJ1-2	CASSLSGTGLYYGYTF	TGTGCCAGCAGCTTGTCTGGGACAGGGCTATACTATGGCTACACCTTC
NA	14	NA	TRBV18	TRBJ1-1	CASSPGHLNTEAFF	TGTGCCAGCTCACCGGGACACCTGAACACTGAAGCTTTCTTT
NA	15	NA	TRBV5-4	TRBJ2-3	CASSLLSAGTDTQYF	TGTGCCAGCAGCTTGCTTAGCGCCGGCACAGATACGCAGTATTTT
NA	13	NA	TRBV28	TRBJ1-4	CASSNGQSKKLFF	TGTGCCAGCAGTAATGGACAGAGCAAAAAACTGTTTTTT
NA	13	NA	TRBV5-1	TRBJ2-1	CASSLRRDNEQFF	TGCGCCAGCAGCTTGAGGCGGGACAATGAGCAGTTCTTC
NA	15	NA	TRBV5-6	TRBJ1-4	CASSYRAGVKEKLFF	TGTGCCAGCAGCTACCGGGCAGGGGTGAAGGAAAAACTGTTTTTT
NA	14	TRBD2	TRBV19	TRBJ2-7	CASSTPGLHYEQYF	TGTGCCAGTAGTACTCCGGGACTACATTACGAGCAGTACTTC
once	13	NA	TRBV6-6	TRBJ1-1	CASSLGGNTEAFF	TGTGCCAGCAGCCTAGGAGGGAACACTGAAGCTTTCTTT
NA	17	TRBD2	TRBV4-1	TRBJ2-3	CASSQGFQREIPDTQYF	TGCGCCAGCAGCCAAGGATTCCAGCGGGAGATTCCAGATACGCAGTATTTT
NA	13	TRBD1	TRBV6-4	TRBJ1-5	CASSQGENQPQHF	TGTGCCAGCAGCCAGGGGGAGAATCAGCCCCAGCATTTT
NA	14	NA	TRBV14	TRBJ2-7	CASTSATDSYEQYF	TGTGCCAGCACTTCAGCGACCGACTCCTACGAGCAGTACTTC
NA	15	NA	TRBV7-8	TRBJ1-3	CASSPRGKGGNTIYF	TGTGCCAGCAGCCCCCGGGGGAAAGGTGGAAACACCATATATTTT
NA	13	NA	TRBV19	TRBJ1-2	CASSVNSNYGYTF	TGTGCCAGTAGTGTCAATTCTAACTATGGCTACACCTTC
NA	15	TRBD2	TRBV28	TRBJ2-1	CASSRSGGQVNEQFF	TGTGCCAGCAGCCGTAGCGGGGGGCAGGTAAATGAGCAGTTCTTC
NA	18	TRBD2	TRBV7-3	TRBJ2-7	CASSLRREASPISYEQYF	TGTGCCAGCAGCTTAAGGCGGGAGGCTTCGCCGATCTCCTACGAGCAGTACTTC
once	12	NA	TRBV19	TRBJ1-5	CASRKGQQPQHF	TGTGCCAGTAGGAAGGGGCAGCAGCCCCAGCATTTT
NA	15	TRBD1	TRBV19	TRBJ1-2	CASSRTQGVDYGYTF	TGTGCCAGTAGCAGGACACAGGGGGTAGACTATGGCTACACCTTC
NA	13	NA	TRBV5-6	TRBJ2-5	CASSLDRKETQYF	TGTGCCAGCAGCTTGGACAGGAAAGAGACCCAGTACTTC
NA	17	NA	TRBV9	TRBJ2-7	CASSKGLEVSFSYEQYF	TGTGCCAGCAGTAAGGGACTCGAAGTCTCATTCTCCTACGAGCAGTACTTC